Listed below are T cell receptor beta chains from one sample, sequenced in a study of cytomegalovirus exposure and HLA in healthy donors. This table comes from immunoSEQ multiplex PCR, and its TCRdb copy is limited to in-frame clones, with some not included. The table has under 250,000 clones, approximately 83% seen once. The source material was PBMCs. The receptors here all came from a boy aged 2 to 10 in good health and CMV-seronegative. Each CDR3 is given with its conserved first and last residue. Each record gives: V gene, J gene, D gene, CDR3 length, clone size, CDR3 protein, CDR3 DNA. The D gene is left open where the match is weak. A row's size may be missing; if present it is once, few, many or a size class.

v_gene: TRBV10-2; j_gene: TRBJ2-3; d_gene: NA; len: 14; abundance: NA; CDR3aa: CASSPQGHTDTQYF; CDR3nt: TGCGCCAGCTCCCCGCAGGGACACACAGATACGCAGTATTTT
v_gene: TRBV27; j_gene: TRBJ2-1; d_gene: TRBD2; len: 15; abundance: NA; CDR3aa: CASRPRTSVNNEQFF; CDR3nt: TGTGCCAGCCGGCCACGGACTAGCGTGAACAATGAGCAGTTCTTC
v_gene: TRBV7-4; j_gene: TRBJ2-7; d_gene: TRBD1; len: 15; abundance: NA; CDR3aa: CASSPRTGFGREQYF; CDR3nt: TGTGCCAGCAGCCCGCGGACAGGGTTCGGTCGTGAGCAGTACTTC
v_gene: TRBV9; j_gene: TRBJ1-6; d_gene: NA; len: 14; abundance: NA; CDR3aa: CASSARTGNSPLHF; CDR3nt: TGTGCCAGCAGCGCTAGGACGGGGAATTCACCCCTCCACTTT
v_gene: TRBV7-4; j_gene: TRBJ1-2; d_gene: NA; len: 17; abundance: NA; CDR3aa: CATKGCRVGGQNYGYTF; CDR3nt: TGTGCCACCAAAGGCTGTCGGGTGGGGGGGCAGAACTATGGCTACACCTTC
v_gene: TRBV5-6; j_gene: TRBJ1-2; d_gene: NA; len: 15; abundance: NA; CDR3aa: CASSLARGVNYGYTF; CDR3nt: TGTGCCAGCAGCTTGGCCAGGGGCGTTAACTATGGCTACACCTTC
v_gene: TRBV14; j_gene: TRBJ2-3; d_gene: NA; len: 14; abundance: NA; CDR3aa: CASSVGVSTDTQYF; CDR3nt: TGTGCCAGCAGCGTCGGGGTTAGCACAGATACGCAGTATTTT
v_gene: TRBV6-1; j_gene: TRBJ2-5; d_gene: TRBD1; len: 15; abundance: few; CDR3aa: CASSNQQGSRETQYF; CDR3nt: TGTGCCAGCAGTAACCAACAGGGGTCGAGAGAGACCCAGTACTTC
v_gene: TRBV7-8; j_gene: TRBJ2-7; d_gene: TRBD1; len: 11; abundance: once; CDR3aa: CAGRQGYEQYF; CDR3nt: TGTGCCGGCAGACAGGGCTACGAGCAGTACTTC
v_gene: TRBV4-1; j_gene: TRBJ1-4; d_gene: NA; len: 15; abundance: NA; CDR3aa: CASSQDGRGKEKLFF; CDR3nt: TGCGCCAGCAGCCAAGATGGGAGGGGGAAGGAAAAACTGTTTTTT
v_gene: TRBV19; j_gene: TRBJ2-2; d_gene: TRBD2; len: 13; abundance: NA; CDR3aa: CASTRGGAGELFF; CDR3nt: TGTGCCAGTACCCGGGGGGGGGCCGGGGAGCTGTTTTTT
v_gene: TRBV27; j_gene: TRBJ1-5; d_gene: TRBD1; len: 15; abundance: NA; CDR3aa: CASSRGTGGRQPQHF; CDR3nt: TGTGCCAGCAGCCGTGGGACAGGGGGCCGTCAGCCCCAGCATTTT
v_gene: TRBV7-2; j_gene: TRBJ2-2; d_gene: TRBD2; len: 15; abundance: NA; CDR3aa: CASSITSGSTGELFF; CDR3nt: TGTGCCAGCAGCATTACTAGCGGGAGTACCGGGGAGCTGTTTTTT
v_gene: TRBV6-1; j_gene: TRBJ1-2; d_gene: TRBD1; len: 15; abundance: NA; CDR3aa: CASSLGGQGHYGYTF; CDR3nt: TGTGCCAGCAGCCTTGGTGGACAGGGACACTATGGCTACACCTTC
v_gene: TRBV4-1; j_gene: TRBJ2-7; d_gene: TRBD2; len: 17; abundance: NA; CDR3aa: CASSLGTSGRAGYEQYF; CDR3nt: TGCGCCAGCAGCCTCGGGACTAGCGGGAGGGCGGGCTACGAGCAGTACTTC
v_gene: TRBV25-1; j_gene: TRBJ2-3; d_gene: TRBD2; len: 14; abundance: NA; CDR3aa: CASRLAGGLNTQYF; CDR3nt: TGTGCCAGCAGACTAGCGGGAGGGCTGAATACGCAGTATTTT
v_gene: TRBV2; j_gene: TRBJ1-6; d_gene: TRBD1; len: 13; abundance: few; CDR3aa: CASSDRGESPLHF; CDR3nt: TGTGCCAGCAGTGACAGGGGGGAATCACCCCTCCACTTT
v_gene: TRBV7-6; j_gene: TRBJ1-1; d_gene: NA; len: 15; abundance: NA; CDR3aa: CASSRTGKRNTEAFF; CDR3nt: TGTGCCAGCAGCCGCACAGGGAAGCGGAACACTGAAGCTTTCTTT
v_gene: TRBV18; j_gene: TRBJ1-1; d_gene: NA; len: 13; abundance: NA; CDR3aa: CASSPPRNTEAFF; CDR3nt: TGTGCCAGCTCACCACCCAGGAACACTGAAGCTTTCTTT
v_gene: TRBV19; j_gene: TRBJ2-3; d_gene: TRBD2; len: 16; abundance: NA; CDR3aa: CASSMMGLAGEGTQYF; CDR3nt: TGTGCCAGTAGTATGATGGGACTAGCGGGAGAGGGTACGCAGTATTTT
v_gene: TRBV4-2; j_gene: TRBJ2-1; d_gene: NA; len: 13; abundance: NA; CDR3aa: CASAPQGYNEQFF; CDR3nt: TGTGCCAGCGCACCCCAGGGTTACAATGAGCAGTTCTTC
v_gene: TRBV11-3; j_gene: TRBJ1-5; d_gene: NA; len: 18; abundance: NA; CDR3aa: CASSLLGTPGYSNQPQHF; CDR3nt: TGTGCCAGCAGCTTATTGGGGACACCAGGGTATAGCAATCAGCCCCAGCATTTT
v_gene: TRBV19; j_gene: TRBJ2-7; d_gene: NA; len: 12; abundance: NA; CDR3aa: CASRDRSYEQYF; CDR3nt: TGTGCCAGTAGAGACAGAAGTTACGAGCAGTACTTC
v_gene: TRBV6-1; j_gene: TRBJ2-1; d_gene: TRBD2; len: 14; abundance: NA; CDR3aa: CASSPWGGDNEQFF; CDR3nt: TGTGCCAGCAGTCCGTGGGGGGGGGACAATGAGCAGTTCTTC
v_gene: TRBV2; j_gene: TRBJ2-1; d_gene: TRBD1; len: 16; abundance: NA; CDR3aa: CASSPGTGVLYNEQFF; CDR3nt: TGTGCCAGCAGCCCAGGGACAGGGGTCCTCTACAATGAGCAGTTCTTC
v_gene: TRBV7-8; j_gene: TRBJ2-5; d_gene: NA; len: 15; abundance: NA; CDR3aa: CASCSLGRSQETQYF; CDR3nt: TGTGCCAGCTGTTCCTTGGGGCGGAGCCAAGAGACCCAGTACTTC
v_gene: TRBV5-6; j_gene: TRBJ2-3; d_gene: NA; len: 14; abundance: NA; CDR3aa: CASSGRERSDTQYF; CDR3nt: TGTGCCAGCAGCGGGCGAGAAAGATCAGATACGCAGTATTTT
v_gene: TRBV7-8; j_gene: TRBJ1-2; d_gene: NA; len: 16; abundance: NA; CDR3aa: CASSLAPPPNNYGYTF; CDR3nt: TGTGCCAGCAGCTTAGCACCCCCGCCTAACAACTATGGCTACACCTTC
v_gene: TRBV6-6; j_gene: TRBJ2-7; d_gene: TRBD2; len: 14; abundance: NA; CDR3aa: CATQSGEGPEEQYF; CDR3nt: TGTGCCACCCAGAGCGGGGAGGGCCCGGAGGAGCAGTACTTC
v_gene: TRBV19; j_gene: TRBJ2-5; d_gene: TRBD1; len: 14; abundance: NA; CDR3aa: CASGTGSYQETQYF; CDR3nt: TGTGCCAGTGGGACAGGCTCGTACCAAGAGACCCAGTACTTC
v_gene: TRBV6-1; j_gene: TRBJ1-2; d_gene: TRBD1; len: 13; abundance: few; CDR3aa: CASSGQGHTGYTF; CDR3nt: TGTGCCAGCAGTGGACAGGGACATACTGGCTACACCTTC
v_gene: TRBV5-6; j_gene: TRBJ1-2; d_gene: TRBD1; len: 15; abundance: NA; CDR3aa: CASSTPGTGNYGYTF; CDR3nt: TGTGCCAGCAGCACCCCCGGGACAGGGAACTATGGCTACACCTTC